Listed below are T cell receptor beta chains from one sample, sequenced in a study of CD8 T cells in Susac syndrome. TCRdb re-analysed the immunoSEQ multiplex PCR reads in MiXCR, keeping a single row per CDR3 protein. Among around 20,000 distinct CDR3 sequences, 85% to 95% were seen once, and the ten largest hold less than 0.3%. Material for sequencing was CD8+ T cells from PBMCs. The receptors shown here come from a human donor in good health. Both conserved end residues are part of each CDR3. The order of the fields is D gene, CDR3 length, J gene, clone size, V gene, CDR3 protein, CDR3 DNA. A D gene is named only where the DNA matches it firmly. Only part of the rows carry a size: once, few, many, or a class if the clone is expanded.

TRBD2 12 TRBJ2-1 once TRBV30 CAWRGEGYEQFF TGTGCCTGGAGGGGGGAGGGATATGAGCAGTTCTTC
NA 12 TRBJ2-3 NA TRBV15 CATSRVSDTQYF TGTGCCACCAGCAGAGTGAGTGATACGCAGTATTTT
NA 15 TRBJ2-7 NA TRBV7-8 CASSLSTGHSYEQYF TGTGCCAGCAGCTTATCGACAGGTCACTCCTACGAGCAGTACTTC
TRBD1 16 TRBJ2-1 NA TRBV24-1 CATSDRSTGALDEQFF TGTGCCACCAGTGATCGATCGACAGGGGCTTTAGATGAGCAGTTCTTC
NA 15 TRBJ2-5 NA TRBV28 CASRSPRDNVETQYF TGTGCCAGCCGAAGCCCCCGGGACAATGTAGAGACCCAGTACTTC
NA 11 TRBJ2-1 NA TRBV6-5 CASSGLGEQFF TGTGCCAGCAGTGGGCTAGGTGAGCAGTTCTTC
NA 14 TRBJ1-1 NA TRBV7-9 CASSPNSGNTEAFF TGTGCCAGCAGCCCCAACAGCGGGAACACTGAAGCTTTCTTT
NA 14 TRBJ2-7 NA TRBV18 CASSPAVRGDEQYF TGTGCCAGCTCACCGGCGGTCCGGGGAGACGAGCAGTACTTC
NA 11 TRBJ2-1 NA TRBV5-4 CASSLGYEQFF TGTGCCAGCAGCTTGGGTTATGAGCAGTTCTTC
NA 14 TRBJ1-1 NA TRBV4-3 CASSQERAPAEAFF TGCGCCAGCAGCCAAGAGCGGGCTCCGGCTGAAGCTTTCTTT
NA 13 TRBJ2-3 NA TRBV13 CASSLGSADTQYF TGTGCCAGCAGCTTAGGATCGGCAGATACGCAGTATTTT
NA 13 TRBJ2-1 NA TRBV11-2 CASSFFSYNEQFF TGTGCCAGCAGCTTCTTCTCGTACAATGAGCAGTTCTTC
NA 12 TRBJ2-2 NA TRBV6-6 CASSYGPGELFF TGTGCCAGCAGTTACGGGCCAGGGGAGCTGTTTTTT
NA 15 TRBJ2-2 once TRBV19 CASSERGTVTGELFF TGTGCCAGTAGTGAGCGAGGGACGGTGACCGGGGAGCTGTTTTTT
NA 12 TRBJ1-2 NA TRBV25-1 CASSESAGAYTF TGTGCCAGCAGTGAATCGGCAGGGGCCTACACCTTC
NA 14 TRBJ2-1 NA TRBV6-6 CASSWDRGYNEQFF TGTGCCAGCAGTTGGGACCGCGGGTACAATGAGCAGTTCTTC
NA 14 TRBJ2-7 NA TRBV7-3 CASSLSPGPYEQYF TGTGCCAGCAGCTTAAGTCCAGGGCCCTACGAGCAGTACTTC
NA 13 TRBJ1-1 NA TRBV15 CATSRKGQPEAFF TGTGCCACCAGCAGAAAAGGACAGCCCGAAGCTTTCTTT
NA 12 TRBJ1-2 NA TRBV5-6 CASSGGGYGYTF TGTGCCAGCAGTGGGGGGGGCTATGGCTACACCTTC
NA 15 TRBJ1-1 NA TRBV7-9 CASSLVHRMNTEAFF TGTGCCAGCAGCTTAGTACACAGGATGAACACTGAAGCTTTCTTT
NA 16 TRBJ2-7 NA TRBV10-2 CASSESGGAAPYEQYF TGCGCCAGCAGTGAGTCAGGCGGGGCAGCTCCCTACGAGCAGTACTTC
NA 16 TRBJ1-1 NA TRBV12-5 CASGLAGRPVNTEAFF TGTGCTAGTGGTTTGGCCGGACGGCCGGTGAACACTGAAGCTTTCTTT
NA 16 TRBJ1-1 once TRBV28 CASSLLLVGMNTEAFF TGTGCCAGCAGTTTACTCCTGGTCGGGATGAACACTGAAGCTTTCTTT
NA 11 TRBJ1-2 once TRBV20-1 CSANPDYGYTF TGCAGTGCTAATCCCGACTATGGCTACACCTTC
NA 14 TRBJ2-1 NA TRBV3-1 CASSQARGYNEQFF TGTGCCAGCAGCCAAGCGCGCGGCTACAATGAGCAGTTCTTC
TRBD1 16 TRBJ2-1 once TRBV5-1 CASGEETGSTLREQFF TGCGCCAGCGGCGAAGAGACAGGGTCCACCCTCCGGGAGCAGTTCTTC
NA 15 TRBJ1-5 NA TRBV27 CASSLGSAGSQPQHF TGTGCCAGCAGTTTGGGTTCGGCAGGGAGCCAGCCCCAGCATTTT
NA 16 TRBJ2-1 NA TRBV6-2/TRBV6-3 CASSYLAEGTYNEQFF TGTGCCAGCAGTTACTTAGCGGAGGGAACCTACAATGAGCAGTTCTTC
NA 13 TRBJ1-1 NA TRBV10-3 CAISESGVSEAFF TGTGCCATCAGTGAGTCAGGAGTATCTGAAGCTTTCTTT
NA 14 TRBJ1-2 NA TRBV20-1 CSARGQGNFGGYTF TGCAGTGCTAGAGGGCAGGGGAACTTCGGGGGCTACACCTTC
NA 14 TRBJ1-1 NA TRBV5-1 CASSLSGPNTEAFF TGCGCCAGCAGCTTAAGCGGGCCGAACACTGAAGCTTTCTTT
TRBD1 16 TRBJ1-2 once TRBV11-1 CASSLAAGDRGSGYTF TGTGCCAGCAGCTTAGCGGCCGGGGACAGGGGGAGCGGCTACACCTTC
TRBD1 14 TRBJ1-1 NA TRBV7-9 CASSLGQGPPEAFF TGTGCCAGCAGCTTGGGACAGGGGCCTCCTGAAGCTTTCTTT
NA 14 TRBJ2-7 NA TRBV3-1 CASSQGPLGYEQYF TGTGCCAGCAGCCAAGGACCGCTAGGGTACGAGCAGTACTTC
TRBD1 15 TRBJ2-7 NA TRBV28 CASSPPGQGAIEQYF TGTGCCAGCAGTCCGCCGGGACAGGGGGCGATAGAGCAGTACTTC
NA 13 TRBJ1-2 NA TRBV25-1 CASRAPGSYGYTF TGTGCCAGCAGGGCCCCGGGGAGCTATGGCTACACCTTC
NA 15 TRBJ2-7 NA TRBV5-6 CASSTNREISYEQYF TGTGCCAGCAGCACAAACAGGGAGATCTCCTACGAGCAGTACTTC
NA 13 TRBJ2-7 NA TRBV2 CASRDSSSYEQYF TGTGCCAGCAGGGACAGTAGCTCCTACGAGCAGTACTTC
NA 14 TRBJ2-7 NA TRBV10-3 CAISAGPKPYEQYF TGTGCCATCAGTGCCGGACCTAAGCCCTACGAGCAGTACTTC
TRBD2 15 TRBJ2-7 few TRBV7-9 CASSSILAGDYEQYF TGTGCCAGCAGCTCCATACTAGCGGGAGATTACGAGCAGTACTTC
NA 17 TRBJ2-1 NA TRBV20-1 CSARAWLGLAEDNEQFF TGCAGTGCTAGAGCGTGGTTGGGGTTAGCGGAGGACAATGAGCAGTTCTTC
TRBD1 15 TRBJ2-5 once TRBV29-1 CSVELPGGSLETQYF TGCAGCGTTGAATTGCCAGGGGGAAGCCTAGAGACCCAGTACTTC
NA 16 TRBJ2-1 NA TRBV7-2 CASSLRGEGVMNEQFF TGTGCCAGCAGCTTAAGGGGAGAGGGGGTTATGAATGAGCAGTTCTTC
NA 13 TRBJ1-1 NA TRBV19 CASSWGGVTEAFF TGTGCCAGTAGCTGGGGGGGAGTCACTGAAGCTTTCTTT
NA 14 TRBJ2-1 once TRBV3-1 CASSQPSLYNEQFF TGTGCCAGCAGCCAACCTAGCCTCTACAATGAGCAGTTCTTC
NA 15 TRBJ1-1 NA TRBV30 CAWSIPGRGLPEAFF TGTGCCTGGAGTATCCCTGGACGGGGATTACCTGAAGCTTTCTTT
NA 15 TRBJ2-1 once TRBV29-1 CSVAGRGDPYNEQFF TGCAGCGTTGCCGGGCGAGGGGACCCCTACAATGAGCAGTTCTTC
NA 13 TRBJ2-7 NA TRBV30 CAWSLHNSYEQYF TGTGCCTGGAGTTTACACAACTCCTACGAGCAGTACTTC
TRBD1 14 TRBJ2-1 NA TRBV7-9 CASSAGTGGGEQFF TGTGCCAGCAGCGCCGGGACAGGGGGTGGGGAGCAGTTCTTC
TRBD2 16 TRBJ2-2 once TRBV9 CASSVELSGRAGELFF TGTGCCAGCAGCGTAGAGTTAAGCGGGAGAGCCGGGGAGCTGTTTTTT
TRBD1 15 TRBJ2-1 NA TRBV2 CASSELGQRLNEQFF TGTGCCAGCAGTGAACTGGGACAGAGGTTAAATGAGCAGTTCTTC
NA 14 TRBJ1-5 NA TRBV19 CASSAGRGDWPQHF TGTGCCAGTAGTGCCGGACGGGGCGATTGGCCCCAGCATTTT
TRBD1 15 TRBJ2-6 NA TRBV6-2/TRBV6-3 CASSRTGTGANVLTF TGTGCCAGCAGTCGGACAGGGACTGGGGCCAACGTCCTGACTTTC
TRBD2 16 TRBJ2-2 NA TRBV2 CASTKLAGANTGELFF TGTGCCAGCACCAAACTAGCGGGAGCGAACACCGGGGAGCTGTTTTTT
NA 13 TRBJ2-2 few TRBV28 CASSPLGGGELFF TGTGCCAGCAGTCCCCTAGGGGGCGGGGAGCTGTTTTTT
NA 12 TRBJ2-2 NA TRBV13 CASSGGTGELFF TGTGCCAGCTCCGGAGGTACCGGGGAGCTGTTTTTT
NA 16 TRBJ1-1 NA TRBV27 CASSSLQGIVNTEAFF TGTGCCAGCAGTTCACTACAGGGTATAGTGAACACTGAAGCTTTCTTT